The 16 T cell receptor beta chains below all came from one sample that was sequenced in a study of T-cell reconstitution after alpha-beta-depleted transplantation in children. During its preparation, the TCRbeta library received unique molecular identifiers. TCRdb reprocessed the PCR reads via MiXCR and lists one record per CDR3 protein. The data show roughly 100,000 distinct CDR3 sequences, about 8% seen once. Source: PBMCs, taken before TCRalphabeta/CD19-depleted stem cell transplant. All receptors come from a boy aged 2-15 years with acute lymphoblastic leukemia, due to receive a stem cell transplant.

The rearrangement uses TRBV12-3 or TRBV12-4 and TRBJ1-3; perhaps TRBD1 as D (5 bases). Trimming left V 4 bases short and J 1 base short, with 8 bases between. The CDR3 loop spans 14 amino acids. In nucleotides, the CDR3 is TGTGCCAGCAGTTCGACAGAGTCTGGAAACACCATATATTTT. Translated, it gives CASSSTESGNTIYF.

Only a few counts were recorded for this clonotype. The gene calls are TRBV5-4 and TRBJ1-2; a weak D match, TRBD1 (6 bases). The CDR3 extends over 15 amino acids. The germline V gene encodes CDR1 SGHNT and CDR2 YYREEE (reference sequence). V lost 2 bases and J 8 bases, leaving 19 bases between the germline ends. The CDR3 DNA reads TGTGCCAGCAGCTTACCGGGTTTCGGGGGGGCAGGCTACACCTTC. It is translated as CASSLPGFGGAGYTF.

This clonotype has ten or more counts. The CDR3: CASSIGTGGNEQFF. The CDR3 region has the DNA TGTGCCAGCAGCATAGGGACAGGAGGCAATGAGCAGTTCTTC. The rearrangement joins TRBV25-1 to TRBJ2-1; 8 bases align to TRBD1. The CDR3 consists of 14 residues. The junction had 7 bases not matched to a gene; V was cut back by 6 bases and J by 6 bases. Looked up from germline, CDR1 is MGHDK and CDR2 is SYGVNS.

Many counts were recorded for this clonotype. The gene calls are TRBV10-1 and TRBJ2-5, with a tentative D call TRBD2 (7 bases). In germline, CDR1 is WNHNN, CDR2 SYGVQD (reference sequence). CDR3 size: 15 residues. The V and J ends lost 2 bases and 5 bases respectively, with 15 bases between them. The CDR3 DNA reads TGCGCCAGCAGTGAGGCGGGGGCCACGGGGGAGACCCAGTACTTC. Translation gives CASSEAGATGETQYF.

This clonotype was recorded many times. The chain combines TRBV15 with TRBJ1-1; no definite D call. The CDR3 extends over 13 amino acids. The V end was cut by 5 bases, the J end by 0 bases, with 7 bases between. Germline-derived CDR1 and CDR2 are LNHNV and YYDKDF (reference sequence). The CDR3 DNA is TGTGCCACCAGCGCCGACCTGAACACTGAAGCTTTCTTT. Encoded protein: CATSADLNTEAFF.

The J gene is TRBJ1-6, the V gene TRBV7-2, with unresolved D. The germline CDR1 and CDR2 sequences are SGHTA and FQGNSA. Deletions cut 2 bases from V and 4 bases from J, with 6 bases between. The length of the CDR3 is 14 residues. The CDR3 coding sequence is TGTGCCAGCAGCTTATTACTGTATAATTCACCCCTCCACTTT. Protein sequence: CASSLLLYNSPLHF.

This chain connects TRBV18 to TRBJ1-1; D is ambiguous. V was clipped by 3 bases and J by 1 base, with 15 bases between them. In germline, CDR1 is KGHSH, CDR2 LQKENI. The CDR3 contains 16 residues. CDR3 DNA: TGTGCCAGCTCACCGGTGATCGGCAGAGAGAACACTGAAGCTTTCTTT. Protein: CASSPVIGRENTEAFF.

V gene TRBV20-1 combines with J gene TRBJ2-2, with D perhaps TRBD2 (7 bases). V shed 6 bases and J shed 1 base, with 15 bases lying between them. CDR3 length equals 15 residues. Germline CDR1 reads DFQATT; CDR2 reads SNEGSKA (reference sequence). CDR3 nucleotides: TGCAGTGCCCCAAGGGGGGGCGAGAACACCGGGGAGCTGTTTTTT. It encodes CSAPRGGENTGELFF.

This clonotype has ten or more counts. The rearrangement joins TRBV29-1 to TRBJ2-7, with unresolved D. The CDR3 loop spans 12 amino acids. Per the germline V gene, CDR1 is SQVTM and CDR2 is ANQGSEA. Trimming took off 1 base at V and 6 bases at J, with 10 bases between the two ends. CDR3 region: CSVEVGLREQYF. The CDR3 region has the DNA TGCAGCGTTGAAGTCGGGTTGCGCGAGCAGTACTTC.

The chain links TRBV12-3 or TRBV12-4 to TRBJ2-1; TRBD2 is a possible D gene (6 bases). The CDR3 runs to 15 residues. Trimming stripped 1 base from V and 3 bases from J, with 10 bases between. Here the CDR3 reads CASSLGGVVYNEQFF. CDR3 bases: TGTGCCAGCAGTTTAGGGGGGGTCGTCTACAATGAGCAGTTCTTC.

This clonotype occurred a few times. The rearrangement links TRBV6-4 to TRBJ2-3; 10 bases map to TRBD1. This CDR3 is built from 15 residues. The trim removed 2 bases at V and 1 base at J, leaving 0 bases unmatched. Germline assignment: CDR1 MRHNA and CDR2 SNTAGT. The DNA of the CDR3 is TGTGCCAGCAGTGACGGGACAGGGGGCACAGATACGCAGTATTTT. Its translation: CASSDGTGGTDTQYF.

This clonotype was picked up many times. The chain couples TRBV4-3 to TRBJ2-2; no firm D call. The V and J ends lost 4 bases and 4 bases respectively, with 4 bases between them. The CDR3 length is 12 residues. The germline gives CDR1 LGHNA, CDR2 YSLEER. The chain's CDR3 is CASSRRTGELFF. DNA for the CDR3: TGCGCCAGCAGCCGGCGCACCGGGGAGCTGTTTTTT.

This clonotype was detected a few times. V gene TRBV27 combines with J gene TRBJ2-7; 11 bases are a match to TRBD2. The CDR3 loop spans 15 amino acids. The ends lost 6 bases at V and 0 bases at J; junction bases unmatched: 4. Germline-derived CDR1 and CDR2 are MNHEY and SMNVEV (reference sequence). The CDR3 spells CASRTSGAISYEQYF. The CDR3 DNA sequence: TGTGCCAGCAGGACTAGCGGGGCGATCTCCTACGAGCAGTACTTC.

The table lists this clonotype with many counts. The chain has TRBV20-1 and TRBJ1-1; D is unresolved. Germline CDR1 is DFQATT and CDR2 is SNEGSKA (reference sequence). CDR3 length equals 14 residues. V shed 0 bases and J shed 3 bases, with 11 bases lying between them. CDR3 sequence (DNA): TGCAGTGCTAGAGATCGGTTATTGTACACTGAAGCTTTCTTT. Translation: CSARDRLLYTEAFF.

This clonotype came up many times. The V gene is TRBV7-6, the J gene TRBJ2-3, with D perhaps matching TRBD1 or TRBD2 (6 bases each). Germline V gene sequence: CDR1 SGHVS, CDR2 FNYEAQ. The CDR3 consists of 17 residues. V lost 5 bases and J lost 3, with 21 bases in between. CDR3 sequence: CASSEEGDFSGTDTQYF. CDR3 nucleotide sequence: TGTGCCAGCAGCGAAGAGGGGGACTTCTCAGGGACAGATACGCAGTATTTT.

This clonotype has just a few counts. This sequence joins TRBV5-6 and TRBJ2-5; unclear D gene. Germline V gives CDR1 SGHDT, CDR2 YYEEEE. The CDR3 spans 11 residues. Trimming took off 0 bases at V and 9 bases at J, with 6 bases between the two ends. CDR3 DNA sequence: TGTGCCAGCAGCTTGGGTGGGGCCCAGTACTTC. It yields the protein CASSLGGAQYF.